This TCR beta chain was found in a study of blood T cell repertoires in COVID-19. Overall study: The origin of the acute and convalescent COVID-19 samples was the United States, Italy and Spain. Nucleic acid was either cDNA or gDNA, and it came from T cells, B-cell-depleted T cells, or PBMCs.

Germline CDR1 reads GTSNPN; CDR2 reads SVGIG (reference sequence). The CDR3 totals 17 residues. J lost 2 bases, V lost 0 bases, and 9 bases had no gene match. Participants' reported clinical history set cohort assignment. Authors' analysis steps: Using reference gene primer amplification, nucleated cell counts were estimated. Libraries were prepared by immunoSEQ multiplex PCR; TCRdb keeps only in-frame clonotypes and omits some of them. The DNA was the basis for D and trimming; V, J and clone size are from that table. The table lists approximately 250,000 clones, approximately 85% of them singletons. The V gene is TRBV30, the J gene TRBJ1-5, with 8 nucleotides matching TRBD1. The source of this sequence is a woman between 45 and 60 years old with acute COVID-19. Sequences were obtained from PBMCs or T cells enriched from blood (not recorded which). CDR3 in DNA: TGTGCCTGGAGTGTCATGTCAGGGGGCGATGGCAATCAGCCCCAGCATTTT. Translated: CAWSVMSGGDGNQPQHF.